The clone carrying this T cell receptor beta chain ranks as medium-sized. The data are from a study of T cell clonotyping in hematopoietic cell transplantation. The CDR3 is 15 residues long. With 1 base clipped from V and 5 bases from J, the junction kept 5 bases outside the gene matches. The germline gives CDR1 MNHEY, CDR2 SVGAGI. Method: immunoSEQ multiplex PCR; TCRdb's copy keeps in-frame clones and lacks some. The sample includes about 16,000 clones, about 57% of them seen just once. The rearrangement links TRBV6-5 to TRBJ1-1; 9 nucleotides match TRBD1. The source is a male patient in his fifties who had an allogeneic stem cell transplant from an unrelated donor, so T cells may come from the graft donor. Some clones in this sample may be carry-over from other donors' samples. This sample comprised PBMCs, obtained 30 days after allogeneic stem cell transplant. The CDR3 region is CASSYFSQGATEAFF. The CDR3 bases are TGTGCCAGCAGTTACTTCTCACAGGGGGCGACTGAAGCTTTCTTT.